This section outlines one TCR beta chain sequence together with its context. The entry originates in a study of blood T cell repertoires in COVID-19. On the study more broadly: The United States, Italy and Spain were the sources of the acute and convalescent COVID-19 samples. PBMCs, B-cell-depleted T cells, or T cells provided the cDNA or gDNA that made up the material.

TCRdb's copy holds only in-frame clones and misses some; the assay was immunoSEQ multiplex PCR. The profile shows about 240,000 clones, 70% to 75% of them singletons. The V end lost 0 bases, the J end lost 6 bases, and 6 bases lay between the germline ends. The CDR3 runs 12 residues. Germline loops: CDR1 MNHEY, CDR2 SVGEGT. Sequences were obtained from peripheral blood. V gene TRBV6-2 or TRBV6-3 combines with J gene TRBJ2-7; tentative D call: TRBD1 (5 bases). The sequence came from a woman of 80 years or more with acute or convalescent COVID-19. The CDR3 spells CASSYSDSEQYF. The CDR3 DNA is TGTGCCAGCAGTTACTCAGACAGCGAGCAGTACTTC.